The 17 T cell receptor beta chains below were found in one sample sequenced in a study of cytomegalovirus exposure and HLA in healthy donors. PCR involved 60 Vbeta and 13 Jbeta primers. Data came from immunoSEQ multiplex PCR; TCRdb stores just in-frame clones and leaves some out. This sample has some 130,000 clones, with around 87% found just once. The sequenced material came from PBMCs. Every receptor here comes from a woman in her 30s in good health and CMV-seronegative.

The chain is built from TRBV28 and TRBJ2-1; D is possibly TRBD2 (5 bases). From germline, CDR1 is MDHEN and CDR2 SYDVKM. V was clipped by 7 bases and J by 3 bases, with 13 bases between them. This CDR3 contains 14 residues. The CDR3 region has the DNA TGTGCCAGCATTGGCCTAGCAGACTACAATGAGCAGTTCTTC. Protein sequence: CASIGLADYNEQFF.

This clone was observed a few times. V usage is TRBV19 and J usage is TRBJ1-1; D is unresolved. The germline V gene encodes CDR1 LNHDA and CDR2 SQIVND (reference sequence). V was trimmed by 3 bases and J by 12 bases, leaving 17 bases between them. The CDR3 runs to 13 residues. CDR3 protein: CASSIREQLATFF. The CDR3 bases are TGTGCCAGTAGTATCCGGGAACAACTGGCAACTTTCTTT.

V usage is TRBV5-4 and J usage is TRBJ2-5; no definite D call. The CDR3 contains 13 residues. Germline V lookup: CDR1 SGHNT, CDR2 YYREEE (reference sequence). V lost 0 bases and J 5 bases, leaving 8 bases between the germline ends. The CDR3 loop reads CASSLDSLETQYF. The DNA of the CDR3 is TGTGCCAGCAGCTTGGATAGCCTCGAGACCCAGTACTTC. The full variable domain, rest sourced from reference TRBV5-4 and TRBJ2-5, is ETGVTQSPTHLIKTRGQQVTLRCSSQSGHNTVSWYQQALGQGPQFIFQYYREEENGRGNFPPRFSGLQFPNYSSELNVNALELDDSALYLCASSLDSLETQYFGPGTRLLVL.

This chain joins TRBV11-2 and TRBJ2-7, with D unresolved. Germline V CDR1 and CDR2: SGHAT, FQNNGV. The V gene lost 2 bases and the J gene lost 0 bases, with 8 bases spanning the gap. The CDR3 consists of 14 residues. CDR3 sequence: CASSLPASSYEQYF. CDR3 sequence (DNA): TGTGCCAGCAGCTTACCCGCGAGCTCCTACGAGCAGTACTTC.

This chain connects TRBV28 to TRBJ2-7, with TRBD1 matching over 8 bases. From germline, CDR1 is MDHEN and CDR2 SYDVKM. This CDR3 is 14 amino acids long. The V and J ends lost 6 bases and 0 bases, in that order; junction bases with no gene match: 4. CDR3 region: CASSYRGISYEQYF. Here the CDR3 DNA reads TGTGCCAGCAGCTACAGGGGGATCTCCTACGAGCAGTACTTC.

The chain joins TRBV30 to TRBJ2-7; D is possibly TRBD1 (6 bases). Germline V gene lookup returns CDR1 GTSNPN and CDR2 SVGIG (reference sequence). The CDR3 runs to 12 residues. Trimming stripped 5 bases from V and 6 bases from J, with 14 bases between. The CDR3 coding sequence is TGTGCCTGGGACAGGACGATTGGCGAGCAGTACTTC. It yields the protein CAWDRTIGEQYF.

This chain links TRBV6-5 with TRBJ2-3; possibly TRBD2 for D (6 bases). Trimming stripped 8 bases from V and 0 bases from J, with 9 bases between. Germline V gives CDR1 MNHEY, CDR2 SVGAGI. The CDR3 totals 13 residues. CDR3 bases: TGTGCCAGCGCCGGGACTAGCACAGATACGCAGTATTTT. Its protein product is CASAGTSTDTQYF.

The chain employs TRBV28 and TRBJ2-7; tentative D call: TRBD1 (5 bases). Germline values: CDR1 MDHEN, CDR2 SYDVKM. The V end was cut by 2 bases, the J end by 1 base, with 18 bases between. The length of the CDR3 is 17 residues. The CDR3 reads CASSLGRWQGESYEQYF. The CDR3 region has the DNA TGTGCCAGCAGTTTAGGCCGCTGGCAGGGCGAGTCCTACGAGCAGTACTTC.

The gene calls are TRBV29-1 and TRBJ2-3; possibly TRBD2 for D (6 bases). The CDR3 extends over 14 amino acids. CDR1 SQVTM and CDR2 ANQGSEA come from the germline V gene. Trimming pared 6 bases from V and 6 bases from J, leaving 19 bases between. In nucleotides, the CDR3 is TGCAGCGTGGACCGGGACTCCCTTAGCGATACGCAGTATTTT. Amino acid sequence: CSVDRDSLSDTQYF.

This clone was seen once. The V and J genes are TRBV6-5 and TRBJ1-3; no definite D call. CDR3 length: 15 amino acids. Germline lookup yields CDR1 MNHEY and CDR2 SVGAGI. V shed 6 bases and J shed 0 bases, with 12 bases lying between them. Here the CDR3 reads CASRPDGSSGNTIYF. Here the CDR3 DNA reads TGTGCCAGCAGGCCCGACGGGAGCTCTGGAAACACCATATATTTT.

The CDR3 reads CASSAPSEPLGEYF. CDR3 DNA: TGTGCCAGCAGTGCCCCTAGCGAACCTCTTGGGGAGTACTTC. The V gene is TRBV6-1, the J gene TRBJ2-7; tentative D call: TRBD2 (6 bases). Trimming took 4 bases from V and 11 from J, leaving 21 bases between them. The CDR3 extends over 14 amino acids. CDR1 and CDR2 from the germline V gene are MNHNS and SASEGT.

This clone occurred once. The CDR3 protein is CASSFYPGTSGNTGELFF. The DNA of the CDR3 is TGTGCCAGCAGCTTTTACCCTGGGACTAGCGGCAACACCGGGGAGCTGTTTTTT. The chain carries TRBV7-3 and TRBJ2-2; 11 bases agree with TRBD2. V lost 3 bases to trimming and J lost 2 bases; unmatched junction nucleotides: 8. This CDR3 region has 18 residues. CDR1 is SGHTA and CDR2 is FQGTGA in the germline V gene.

The V gene is TRBV5-1, the J gene TRBJ1-2; 8 bases are shared with TRBD1. CDR1 and CDR2 from the germline V gene are SGHRS and YFSETQ. Trimming cost V 2 bases and J 7 bases; bases outside gene matches: 7. The CDR3 has 14 amino acids. The CDR3 sequence: CASSFQGAMSGYTF. Written as DNA, the CDR3 is TGCGCCAGCAGCTTTCAGGGGGCCATGTCTGGCTACACCTTC.

This chain uses TRBV4-1 with TRBJ1-4; 7 nucleotides match TRBD1. J gave up 3 bases and V 4 bases, and 17 bases lay outside the gene matches. The CDR3 runs 19 residues. CDR1 is MGHRA, CDR2 YSYEKL, per germline. The CDR3, as DNA: TGCGCCAGCAGCCTTCCTTGGGGGACAGCGAAGAAATCTAATGAAAAACTGTTTTTT. Translated, it gives CASSLPWGTAKKSNEKLFF.

This chain links TRBV7-3 with TRBJ2-2; 12 nucleotides align to TRBD2. Per germline, CDR1 SGHTA and CDR2 FQGTGA. The CDR3 has 18 residues. The ends lost 7 bases at V and 4 bases at J; junction bases unmatched: 13. In DNA form, the CDR3 reads TGTGCCAGCAACGATTCCGGACTAGCGGGAACCGGCACCGGGGAGCTGTTTTTT. Amino acids: CASNDSGLAGTGTGELFF.

The chain has TRBV19 and TRBJ1-4, with unresolved D. The germline V gene has CDR1 LNHDA and CDR2 SQIVND (reference sequence). CDR3 length: 12 amino acids. Between the trimmed V and J ends, which lost 6 bases and 4 bases, there was a span of 6 bases. The CDR3 loop reads CASSVGNEKLFF. Written as DNA, the CDR3 is TGTGCCAGTAGCGTCGGTAATGAAAAACTGTTTTTT.

The chain joins TRBV4-3 to TRBJ1-6; D is unclear. This CDR3 spans 15 amino acids. Germline V CDR1 and CDR2: LGHNA, YSLEER. Trimming stripped 4 bases from V and 7 bases from J, with 14 bases between. The DNA for the CDR3 is TGCGCCAGCAGCCCTGCTCTAGGCAGAAATTCACCCCTCCACTTT. Its translation is CASSPALGRNSPLHF.